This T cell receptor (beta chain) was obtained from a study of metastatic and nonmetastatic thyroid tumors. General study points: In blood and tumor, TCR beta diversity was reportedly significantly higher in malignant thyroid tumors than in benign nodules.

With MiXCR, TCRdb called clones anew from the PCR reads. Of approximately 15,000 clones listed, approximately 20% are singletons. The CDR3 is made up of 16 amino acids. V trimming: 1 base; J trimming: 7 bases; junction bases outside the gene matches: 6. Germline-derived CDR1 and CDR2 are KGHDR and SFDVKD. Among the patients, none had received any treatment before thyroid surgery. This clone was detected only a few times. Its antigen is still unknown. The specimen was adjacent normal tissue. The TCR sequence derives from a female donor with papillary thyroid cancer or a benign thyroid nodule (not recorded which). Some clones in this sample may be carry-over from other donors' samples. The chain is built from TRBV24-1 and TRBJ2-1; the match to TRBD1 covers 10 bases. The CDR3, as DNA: TGTGCCACCAGTGATTTAGGACAGGGGGGCAGAAATGAGCAGTTCTTC. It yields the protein CATSDLGQGGRNEQFF.